One sample yielded the 27 T cell receptor beta chains listed below, sequenced in a study of T cell repertoires in cytomegalovirus infection. TCRdb re-called the reads with MiXCR, one entry per CDR3 protein. Of some 600,000 distinct CDR3 sequences listed, about 24% are singletons. The sequenced sample was CD8+ T cells from PBMCs. Every receptor here comes from a human donor in good health (CMV status not recorded). Some clones in this sample may be carry-over from other donors' samples.

The rearrangement uses TRBV2 and TRBJ2-5; 7 bases agree with TRBD2. The CDR3 is made up of 15 amino acids. With 10 bases clipped from V and 5 bases from J, the junction kept 16 bases outside the gene matches. Germline values: CDR1 SNHLY, CDR2 FYNNEI. The CDR3 sequence is CATLEEGLERETQYF. CDR3 coding DNA: TGTGCCACCCTAGAAGAAGGACTAGAACGTGAGACCCAGTACTTC.

The rearrangement links TRBV6-4 to TRBJ2-3; TRBD1 aligns across 9 bases. The CDR3 is 15 amino acids. From germline, CDR1 is MRHNA and CDR2 SNTAGT. V was pared by 3 bases and J by 0 bases, with 1 base of the junction left unmatched. In DNA form, the CDR3 reads TGTGCCAGCAGTGAAACAGGGGGCAGCACAGATACGCAGTATTTT. This sequence encodes CASSETGGSTDTQYF.

CDR3 sequence (DNA): TGTGCCATCAGTAAAGGGGGGGGATACAATGAGCAGTTCTTC. Translation gives CAISKGGGYNEQFF. The J gene is TRBJ2-1, the V gene TRBV10-3, with D maybe TRBD2 (7 bases). Germline V gives CDR1 ENHRY, CDR2 SYGVKD. Deletions cut 5 bases from V and 4 bases from J, with 12 bases between. CDR3 length equals 14 residues.

This clonotype was observed a few times. The chain is built from TRBV15 and TRBJ2-5; D possibly matches TRBD1 or TRBD2 (5 bases each). CDR1 and CDR2 from the germline V gene are LNHNV and YYDKDF (reference sequence). CDR3 length: 14 residues. Trimming shortened V by 0 bases and J by 6 bases, and 11 bases separated the two germline ends. The DNA of the CDR3 is TGTGCCACCAGCAGAGATCGTGGGGGAAAGACCCAGTACTTC. Translating it yields CATSRDRGGKTQYF.

The chain carries TRBV5-1 and TRBJ2-7; the match to TRBD2 covers 9 bases. Trimming removed 5 bases from V and 3 bases from J; junction bases left unmatched: 15. The CDR3 consists of 17 residues. Germline lookup yields CDR1 SGHRS and CDR2 YFSETQ. The CDR3 coding sequence is TGCGCCAGCAGTCTTGGAACTAGCGGGTTTCAACACTACGAGCAGTACTTC. This codes for CASSLGTSGFQHYEQYF.

This clonotype came up a few times. The chain links TRBV7-6 to TRBJ2-7, with 9 positions matching TRBD1. The CDR3 is made up of 15 amino acids. The junction had 7 bases not matched to a gene; V was cut back by 1 base and J by 6 bases. In germline, CDR1 is SGHVS, CDR2 FNYEAQ. Here the CDR3 reads CASSLGTGAASEQYF. The CDR3, as DNA: TGTGCCAGCAGCTTAGGGACAGGGGCGGCAAGCGAGCAGTACTTC.

This clonotype was recorded many times. This chain links TRBV6-1 with TRBJ1-5, with a weak D call TRBD1 (5 bases). Looked up from germline, CDR1 is MNHNS and CDR2 is SASEGT. This CDR3 contains 13 residues. Trimming pared 4 bases from V and 6 bases from J, leaving 10 bases between. CDR3 in DNA: TGTGCCAGCAGTGGACAGCCCTTTCAGCCCCAGCATTTT. This codes for CASSGQPFQPQHF.

The chain recombines TRBV10-3 with TRBJ1-1, with D tentatively TRBD1 (6 bases). Germline CDR1 reads ENHRY; CDR2 reads SYGVKD. The V and J ends lost 8 bases and 0 bases respectively, with 13 bases between them. The CDR3 is made up of 14 amino acids. The CDR3 nucleotides read TGTGCCATCTCTGACAGGACCATGAACACTGAAGCTTTCTTT. Its protein is CAISDRTMNTEAFF.

V usage is TRBV2 and J usage is TRBJ2-4; 16 bases are shared with TRBD2. Germline CDR1 reads SNHLY; CDR2 reads FYNNEI. The CDR3 is 20 amino acids. Trimming removed 2 bases from V and 7 bases from J; junction bases left unmatched: 14. The CDR3 sequence: CASSELLTGTSGGAGNIQYF. For the CDR3, the DNA is TGTGCCAGCAGTGAACTACTGACCGGGACTAGCGGGGGGGCCGGGAACATTCAGTACTTC.

This clonotype came up a few times. V gene TRBV2 combines with J gene TRBJ2-1; 9 bases agree with TRBD2. The germline CDR1 and CDR2 sequences are SNHLY and FYNNEI. The junction had 13 bases not matched to a gene; V was cut back by 8 bases and J by 8 bases. The CDR3 contains 15 residues. CDR3 sequence: CASLERGASGYEQFF. The DNA for the CDR3 is TGTGCCAGCCTTGAGCGGGGGGCGAGTGGGTATGAGCAGTTCTTC.

The chain links TRBV2 to TRBJ2-2, with no clear D. The CDR3 contains 15 residues. Germline-derived CDR1 and CDR2 are SNHLY and FYNNEI. V lost 10 bases and J 0 bases, leaving 15 bases between the germline ends. The CDR3: CATTEFRTNTGELFF. CDR3 in DNA: TGTGCCACAACAGAGTTCAGGACGAACACCGGGGAGCTGTTTTTT.

The V gene is TRBV20-1, the J gene TRBJ1-5, with a possible D match to TRBD1 (6 bases). The CDR3 spans 16 residues. V lost 6 bases, J lost 0 bases, and 18 bases lay in between. CDR1 is DFQATT and CDR2 is SNEGSKA in the germline V gene (reference sequence). For the CDR3, the DNA is TGCAGTGCCAAACAGGGCCGGTGGGATAGCAATCAGCCCCAGCATTTT. This translates into CSAKQGRWDSNQPQHF.

J is TRBJ2-3 and V is TRBV20-1; 12 bases match TRBD1. V lost 0 bases to trimming and J lost 5 bases; unmatched junction nucleotides: 6. Germline lookup yields CDR1 DFQATT and CDR2 SNEGSKA (reference sequence). CDR3 length: 16 amino acids. The CDR3 DNA is TGCAGTGCTAGAGACTCGGGACAGGGGGCGAAAGATACGCAGTATTTT. Translated, it gives CSARDSGQGAKDTQYF.

This clonotype was detected only a few times. The chain is built from TRBV28 and TRBJ2-1; 10 bases agree with TRBD1. The germline V gene has CDR1 MDHEN and CDR2 SYDVKM. The CDR3 sequence is 15 residues long. V gave up 6 bases and J gave up 11 bases; unmatched junction bases: 13. The CDR3 spells CASSPPAGQGNKQFF. The CDR3 nucleotides read TGTGCCAGCAGCCCTCCGGCGGGACAGGGGAACAAGCAGTTCTTC.

In this sample, this clonotype turned up a few times. The chain is built from TRBV12-3 or TRBV12-4 and TRBJ2-1; D uncertain. The CDR3 consists of 15 residues. V was shortened by 6 bases and J by 0 bases, with 12 bases between the two germline ends. The CDR3 protein is CASRPPPGSYNEQFF. The CDR3 nucleotides are TGTGCCAGCAGACCCCCCCCGGGCTCCTACAATGAGCAGTTCTTC.

The CDR3 spells CASFPLTNSNTGELFF. The CDR3 DNA reads as TGTGCCAGCTTTCCCCTGACAAACTCTAACACCGGGGAGCTGTTTTTT. V gene TRBV5-5 combines with J gene TRBJ2-2, with D unresolved. This CDR3 region has 16 residues. Germline assignment: CDR1 SGHKS and CDR2 YYEKEE (reference sequence). The ends were cut back, 7 bases at V and 2 bases at J, with 18 bases in the middle. The full variable domain, its missing parts supplied by reference TRBV5-5 and TRBJ2-2, is DAGVTQSPTHLIKTRGQQVTLRCSPISGHKSVSWYQQVLGQGPQFIFQYYEKEERGRGNFPDRFSARQFPNYSSELNVNALLLGDSALYLCASFPLTNSNTGELFFGEGSRLTVL.

This clonotype showed up just a few times. V and J are TRBV28 and TRBJ2-5; 9 bases line up with TRBD2. Germline V gene sequence: CDR1 MDHEN, CDR2 SYDVKM. The CDR3 sequence is 19 residues long. With 6 bases clipped from V and 4 bases from J, the junction kept 21 bases outside the gene matches. The CDR3 nucleotides read TGTGCCAGCAGCCACCTTTGGGGATGGGAAGCGGGGGGAGCAGAGACCCAGTACTTC. It codes for CASSHLWGWEAGGAETQYF.

The chain links TRBV6-2 or TRBV6-3 to TRBJ2-1, with D tentatively TRBD2 (5 bases). Germline V gene sequence: CDR1 MNHEY, CDR2 SVGEGT. This CDR3 contains 13 residues. The ends were cut back, 8 bases at V and 10 bases at J, with 18 bases in the middle. The CDR3 protein is CASATGRPGEQFF. CDR3 nucleotide sequence: TGTGCCAGCGCGACGGGTCGTCCGGGGGAGCAGTTCTTC.

This clonotype was found many times. This chain uses TRBV7-8 with TRBJ2-7; no clear D gene. This CDR3 comprises 15 residues. The V end was cut by 5 bases, the J end by 0 bases, with 14 bases between. Germline V gene data show CDR1 as SGHVS and CDR2 as FQNEAQ. The CDR3 sequence: CASSPEARSSYEQYF. DNA of the CDR3: TGTGCCAGCAGCCCCGAAGCGAGGAGCTCCTACGAGCAGTACTTC.

A note on this clonotype: The junction and the germline gene differ at one end; a read error may be behind it. This chain links TRBV12-3 or TRBV12-4 with TRBJ1-2; D is uncertain. This CDR3 region has 12 residues. The chain's CDR3 is CAIQDGNYVYTF. In DNA form, the CDR3 reads TGTGCCATCCAAGACGGGAACTATGTCTACACCTTC.

The chain joins TRBV7-9 to TRBJ2-7; TRBD1 matches at 7 bases. The V gene's germline CDR1 is SEHNR and CDR2 FQNEAQ (reference sequence). CDR3 length: 13 residues. With V trimmed by 5 bases and J by 7 bases, 8 bases remained unmatched. In DNA form, the CDR3 reads TGTGCCAGCAGCATAAGACAGGGTGAAGAGCAGTACTTC. Translated: CASSIRQGEEQYF.

This clonotype was counted at least ten times. V gene TRBV6-5 combines with J gene TRBJ1-2; D is undetermined. Deletions cut 0 bases from V and 8 bases from J, with 13 bases between. The CDR3 has 14 residues. The germline V gene encodes CDR1 MNHEY and CDR2 SVGAGI. CDR3 region: CASSYSTPVGGYTF. The DNA for the CDR3 is TGTGCCAGCAGTTACTCGACCCCCGTGGGGGGCTACACCTTC.

This clonotype appeared many times. This rearrangement joins TRBV7-3 to TRBJ2-5, with 9 bases matching TRBD1. In germline, CDR1 is SGHTA, CDR2 FQGTGA. The V and J ends lost 5 bases and 3 bases, in that order; junction bases with no gene match: 7. CDR3 size: 15 residues. CDR3 sequence (DNA): TGTGCCAGCAGCCTACTGGGGACAGGGAAAGAGACCCAGTACTTC. It encodes CASSLLGTGKETQYF.

The gene calls are TRBV4-1 and TRBJ1-1; D not certain. V was shortened by 3 bases and J by 5 bases, with 19 bases between the two germline ends. The CDR3 extends over 16 amino acids. Germline V CDR1 and CDR2: MGHRA, YSYEKL. In nucleotides, the CDR3 is TGCGCCAGCAGCCACCCACGGGAGTGGGCAACTACTGAAGCTTTCTTT. Its protein product is CASSHPREWATTEAFF.

For the CDR3, the DNA is TGTGCCAGCATCCTCAGGGACTCCCAGAACACCGGGGAGCTGTTTTTT. It translates to CASILRDSQNTGELFF. The V gene is TRBV7-8, the J gene TRBJ2-2; possibly TRBD2 for D (6 bases). Per germline, CDR1 SGHVS and CDR2 FQNEAQ. With 7 bases removed from V and 1 base from J, the gap between germline ends came to 16 bases. This CDR3 contains 16 residues.

The chain combines TRBV12-3 or TRBV12-4 with TRBJ1-2; D call uncertain. The CDR3 spans 14 residues. V was pared by 1 base and J by 8 bases, with 14 bases between. The CDR3 DNA is TGTGCCAGCAGTTTAGGACACGGTTCCCCAGGCTACACCTTC. This codes for CASSLGHGSPGYTF.

In this sample, this clonotype turned up many times. V is TRBV6-2 or TRBV6-3 and J is TRBJ1-5; D not certain. The CDR3 sequence is 16 residues long. The germline V gene encodes CDR1 MNHEY and CDR2 SVGEGT. The V end lost 0 bases, the J end lost 0 bases, and 9 bases lay between the germline ends. The CDR3 protein is CASSYSMEGSNQPQHF. DNA of the CDR3: TGTGCCAGCAGTTACTCGATGGAGGGTAGCAATCAGCCCCAGCATTTT.